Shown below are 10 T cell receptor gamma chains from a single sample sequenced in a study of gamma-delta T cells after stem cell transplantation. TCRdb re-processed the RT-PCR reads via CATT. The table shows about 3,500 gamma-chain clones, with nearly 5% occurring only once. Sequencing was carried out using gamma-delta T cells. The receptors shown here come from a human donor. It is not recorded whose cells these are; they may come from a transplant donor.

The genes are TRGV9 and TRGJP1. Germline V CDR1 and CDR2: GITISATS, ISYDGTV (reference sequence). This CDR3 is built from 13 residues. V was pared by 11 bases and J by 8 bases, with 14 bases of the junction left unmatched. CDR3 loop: CASAKRHGWFKIF. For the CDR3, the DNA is TGTGCCTCGGCTAAAAGGCACGGTTGGTTCAAGATATTT.

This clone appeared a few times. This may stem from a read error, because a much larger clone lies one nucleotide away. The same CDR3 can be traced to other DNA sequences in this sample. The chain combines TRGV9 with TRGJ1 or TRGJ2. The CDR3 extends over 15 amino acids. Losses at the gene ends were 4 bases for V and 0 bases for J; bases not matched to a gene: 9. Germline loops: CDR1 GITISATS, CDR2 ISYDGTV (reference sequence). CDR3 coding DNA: TGTGCCTTGTGGGACCCTAATTCGAATTATTATAAGAAACTCTTT. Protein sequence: CALWDPNSNYYKKLF.

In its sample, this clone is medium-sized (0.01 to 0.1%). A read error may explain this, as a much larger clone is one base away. CDR3 in amino acids: CATWEDKKLF. In nucleotides, the CDR3 is TGTGCCACCTGGGAAGATAAGAAACTCTTT. This chain connects TRGV2 to TRGJ1 or TRGJ2. Germline V gene sequence: CDR1 EGSNGY, CDR2 YDSYNSKV. The V gene end was trimmed by 4 bases and the J gene end by 8 bases; junction bases not matched to a gene: 2. The CDR3 contains 10 residues.

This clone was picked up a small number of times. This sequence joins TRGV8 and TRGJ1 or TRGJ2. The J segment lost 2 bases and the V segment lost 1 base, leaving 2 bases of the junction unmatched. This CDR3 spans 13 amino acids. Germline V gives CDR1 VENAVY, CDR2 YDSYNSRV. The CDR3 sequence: CATWDSYYYKKLF. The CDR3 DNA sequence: TGTGCCACCTGGGATAGTTATTATTATAAGAAACTCTTT.

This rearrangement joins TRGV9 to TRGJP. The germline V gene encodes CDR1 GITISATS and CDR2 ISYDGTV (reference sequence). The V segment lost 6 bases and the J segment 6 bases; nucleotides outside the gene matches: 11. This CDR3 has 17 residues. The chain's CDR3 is CALWNTRGELGKKIKVF. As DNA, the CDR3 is TGTGCCTTGTGGAATACAAGGGGAGAGTTGGGCAAAAAAATCAAGGTATTT.

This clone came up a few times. Written as DNA, the CDR3 is TGTGCCTTGTGGGAGGACATAGAGTTGGGCAAAAAAATCAAGGTATTT. It specifies CALWEDIELGKKIKVF. J is TRGJP and V is TRGV9. CDR3 length: 16 residues. Germline CDR1 reads GITISATS; CDR2 reads ISYDGTV (reference sequence). With 2 bases clipped from V and 6 bases from J, the junction kept 4 bases outside the gene matches.

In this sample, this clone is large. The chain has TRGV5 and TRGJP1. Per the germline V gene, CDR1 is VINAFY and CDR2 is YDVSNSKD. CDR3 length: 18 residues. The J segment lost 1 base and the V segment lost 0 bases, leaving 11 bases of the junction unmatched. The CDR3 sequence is CATWDRPSLLTTGWFKIF. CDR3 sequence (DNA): TGTGCCACCTGGGACAGGCCTTCCCTCCTTACCACTGGTTGGTTCAAGATATTT.

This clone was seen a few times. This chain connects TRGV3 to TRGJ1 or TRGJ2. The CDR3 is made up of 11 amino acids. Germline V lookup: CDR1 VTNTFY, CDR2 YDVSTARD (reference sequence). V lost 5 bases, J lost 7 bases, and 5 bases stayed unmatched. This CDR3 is CATWVFYKKLF. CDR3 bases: TGTGCCACCTGGGTTTTCTATAAGAAACTCTTT.

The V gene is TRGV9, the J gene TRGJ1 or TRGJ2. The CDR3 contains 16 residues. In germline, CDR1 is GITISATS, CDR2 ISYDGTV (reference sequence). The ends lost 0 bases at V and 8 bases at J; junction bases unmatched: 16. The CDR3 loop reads CALWEVRFPRPDKKLF. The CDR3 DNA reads TGTGCCTTGTGGGAGGTGCGATTCCCAAGGCCCGATAAGAAACTCTTT.

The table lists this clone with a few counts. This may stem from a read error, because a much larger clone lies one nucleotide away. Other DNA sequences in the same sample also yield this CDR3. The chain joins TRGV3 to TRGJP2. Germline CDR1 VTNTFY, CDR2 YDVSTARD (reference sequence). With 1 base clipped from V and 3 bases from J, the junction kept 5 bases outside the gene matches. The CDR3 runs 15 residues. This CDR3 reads CATWDSLRSDWIKTF. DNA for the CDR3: TGTGCCACCTGGGACAGCCTCCGTAGTGATTGGATCAAGACGTTT.